This T cell receptor beta chain was captured by sequencing in a study of OX40 agonist ivuxolimab in advanced cancers. Across the whole study: There were three patients with partial responses, one having hepatocellular carcinoma and two cutaneous melanoma. General study results and limits: Low normalized clonal expansion also occurred in some nonresponding patients. Doses of 0.1 to 3.0 mg/kg were accompanied by clonal expansion of CD4+ and CD8+ blood T cells by week 6. Antigen specificity was not determined for the expanded peripheral T cells.

A word on this clone: Its specificity is not known.

TCRdb's table, derived via immunoSEQ multiplex PCR, lists solely in-frame clones and lacks some. The repertoire holds tens of thousands of clones, with 70% to 90% as singletons. Sequencing was performed on CD4+ or CD8+ T cells sorted from blood, taken in a trial of the OX40 agonist ivuxolimab. The TCR comes from an adult with an advanced solid tumor such as melanoma, head and neck, liver or kidney cancer.

The DNA of the CDR3 is TGTGCCAGCAGTGGGACGCCGCGAGGTGAGCAGTTCTTC. Translated: CASSGTPRGEQFF. This sequence joins TRBV2 and TRBJ2-1; D is unresolved. The CDR3 runs to 13 residues. V lost 4 bases, J lost 9 bases, and 13 bases lay in between. Germline assignment: CDR1 SNHLY and CDR2 FYNNEI.